Below, 2 T cell receptor beta chains from the same sample are listed, as sequenced in a study of cytomegalovirus exposure and HLA in healthy donors. The study ran its PCR with 60 Vbeta and 13 Jbeta primers. Sequencing used immunoSEQ multiplex PCR; TCRdb keeps in-frame clones, though not all of them. Its table records 150,000 to 200,000 clones. Material for sequencing was PBMCs. The receptors here all came from a man aged 30-40 years in good health and CMV-seronegative.

V usage is TRBV10-1 and J usage is TRBJ2-2; possibly TRBD1 for D (5 bases). Between the trimmed V and J ends, which lost 3 bases and 7 bases, there was a span of 15 bases. Germline CDR1 WNHNN, CDR2 SYGVQD (reference sequence). There are 15 residues in the CDR3. CDR3 region: CASSEGSGNRGELFF. The CDR3 bases are TGCGCCAGCAGTGAAGGTTCAGGGAACCGCGGGGAGCTGTTTTTT.

The J gene is TRBJ2-1, the V gene TRBV25-1; 10 bases fit TRBD2. Germline V gene lookup returns CDR1 MGHDK and CDR2 SYGVNS. The CDR3 sequence is 14 residues long. Germline trimming cut 6 bases from V and 8 bases from J; bases unmatched to any gene: 7. The CDR3 sequence: CASSLAGAFHEQFF. The CDR3 DNA sequence: TGTGCCAGCAGCCTAGCGGGAGCTTTCCATGAGCAGTTCTTC.